A selection of T cell receptor beta chains follows, all from one sample in a study of blood T cell repertoires in COVID-19. Only in-frame clones appear in the TCRdb table, and some are missing; sequencing was by immunoSEQ multiplex PCR. The data contain about 44,000 clones, approximately 88% of them singletons. Sequencing was performed on peripheral blood. These receptors all come from a woman aged 40-49 years with acute or convalescent COVID-19. Both conserved end residues are trimmed from each CDR3. The order of the fields is V gene, CDR3 length, J gene, clone size, D gene, CDR3 protein. The D gene is left open where the match is weak. Some rows have no size entry. The others give once, few or many, or a class for an expanded clone.

v_gene: TRBV7-9; len: 9; j_gene: TRBJ1-1; abundance: .; d_gene: .; CDR3aa: ASSLDRDAF
v_gene: TRBV25-1; len: 11; j_gene: TRBJ1-1; abundance: .; d_gene: .; CDR3aa: ASSQTGNTEAF
v_gene: TRBV27; len: 13; j_gene: TRBJ1-5; abundance: .; d_gene: .; CDR3aa: ASSPLTGRDQPQH
v_gene: TRBV19; len: 12; j_gene: TRBJ1-1; abundance: .; d_gene: .; CDR3aa: ASSRSDLNTEAF
v_gene: TRBV10-3; len: 11; j_gene: TRBJ1-1; abundance: .; d_gene: .; CDR3aa: AIAQGKNTEAF
v_gene: TRBV3-1/TRBV3-2; len: 14; j_gene: TRBJ1-2; abundance: .; d_gene: TRBD1; CDR3aa: ASSQDYIGTGHGYT
v_gene: TRBV10-1; len: 13; j_gene: TRBJ1-1; abundance: .; d_gene: .; CDR3aa: ASSESIRGGTEAF
v_gene: TRBV6-5; len: 9; j_gene: TRBJ1-1; abundance: .; d_gene: .; CDR3aa: ASRRDTEAF
v_gene: TRBV19; len: 15; j_gene: TRBJ2-3; abundance: .; d_gene: TRBD2; CDR3aa: ASSIRREGRGTDTQY
v_gene: TRBV6-6; len: 11; j_gene: TRBJ2-7; abundance: .; d_gene: .; CDR3aa: ASSYAYSYEQY
v_gene: TRBV5-1; len: 17; j_gene: TRBJ2-1; abundance: medium-sized; d_gene: TRBD2; CDR3aa: ASSLGQSSGAGPYNEQF
v_gene: TRBV18; len: 14; j_gene: TRBJ2-1; abundance: .; d_gene: TRBD2; CDR3aa: ASSPVAGVSYNEQF
v_gene: TRBV11-2; len: 12; j_gene: TRBJ1-2; abundance: .; d_gene: TRBD1; CDR3aa: ASSSQGNYYGYT
v_gene: TRBV5-4; len: 13; j_gene: TRBJ2-1; abundance: .; d_gene: .; CDR3aa: ASSLAERGLNEQF
v_gene: TRBV28; len: 13; j_gene: TRBJ1-5; abundance: .; d_gene: TRBD1; CDR3aa: ASSGQTGSNQPQH
v_gene: TRBV6-6; len: 12; j_gene: TRBJ1-1; abundance: .; d_gene: .; CDR3aa: ASSPSWANTEAF